A selection of T cell receptor beta chains follows, all from one sample in a study of blood T cell repertoires in COVID-19. Sequenced by immunoSEQ multiplex PCR; TCRdb stores in-frame clones only, minus some. Of roughly 290,000 clones in the sample, roughly 88% were seen once. The sequencing input was PBMCs or T cells enriched from blood (not recorded which). Every receptor here comes from a woman aged 25 to 45 who had recovered from COVID-19. CDR3s include the opening cysteine and the closing phenylalanine or tryptophan. The order of the fields is clone size, J gene, D gene, V gene, CDR3 DNA, CDR3 protein. The D gene is left open where the match is weak. Rows may omit the clone size; those that give it use once, few, many or a size class.

size: -
J: TRBJ2-3
D: TRBD2
V: TRBV28
DNA: TGTGCCAGCCAATATGCGGGGGTAACGCAGTATTTT
CDR3: CASQYAGVTQYF

size: -
J: TRBJ1-6
D: TRBD1
V: TRBV5-1
DNA: TGCGCCAGCAGCCCGGGACAGCTCAATTCACCCCTCCACTTT
CDR3: CASSPGQLNSPLHF

size: -
J: TRBJ2-2
D: -
V: TRBV7-9
DNA: TGTGCCAGCACCACGTGGGCCTTAGGCACCGGGGAGCTGTTTTTT
CDR3: CASTTWALGTGELFF

size: once
J: TRBJ2-3
D: TRBD2
V: TRBV14
DNA: TGTGCCAGCAGCCAAGCTCTCCCCCTTCAAACTAGCGATCCTTTCATTACGCAGTATTTT
CDR3: CASSQALPLQTSDPFITQYF

size: -
J: TRBJ2-5
D: TRBD2
V: TRBV9
DNA: TGTGCCAGCACCCAAAGCGGGAGTGGAGAGACCCAGTACTTC
CDR3: CASTQSGSGETQYF

size: -
J: TRBJ1-6
D: TRBD1
V: TRBV27
DNA: TGTGCCAGCAGGATCCGGGACAGCAATTCACCCCTCCACTTT
CDR3: CASRIRDSNSPLHF

size: -
J: TRBJ1-4
D: TRBD1
V: TRBV11-2
DNA: TGTGCCAGCAGCTTAGATCTCGCGGCAGGGGGTGAAAAACTGTTTTTT
CDR3: CASSLDLAAGGEKLFF

size: -
J: TRBJ2-2
D: -
V: TRBV7-9
DNA: TGTGCCAGCAGCCCAACGACGGGAGTCACCGGGGAGCTGTTTTTT
CDR3: CASSPTTGVTGELFF

size: -
J: TRBJ1-2
D: TRBD1
V: TRBV10-2
DNA: TGCGCCAGCAGTCAAACGCGACAGGGGAACTATGGCTACACCTTC
CDR3: CASSQTRQGNYGYTF

size: -
J: TRBJ2-3
D: -
V: TRBV28
DNA: TGTGCCAGCAGTTCCAACACAGATACGCAGTATTTT
CDR3: CASSSNTDTQYF

size: -
J: TRBJ2-7
D: TRBD1
V: TRBV11-2
DNA: TGTGCCAGCAGCCCCGGGACAGGGAGGGGAGAGCAGTACTTC
CDR3: CASSPGTGRGEQYF

size: -
J: TRBJ2-1
D: TRBD2
V: TRBV29-1
DNA: TGCAGCGAGGGGACTAGCGGGGGGTCGGATGAGCAGTTCTTC
CDR3: CSEGTSGGSDEQFF

size: -
J: TRBJ1-2
D: -
V: TRBV18
DNA: TGTGCCAGCTCACCACCGGATTCGCCAGGGCCCCTTTATGGCTACACCTTC
CDR3: CASSPPDSPGPLYGYTF

size: -
J: TRBJ2-7
D: TRBD1
V: TRBV6-5
DNA: TGTGCCAGCGCCCTGGGACAGGGACCCTACGAGCAGTACTTC
CDR3: CASALGQGPYEQYF

size: -
J: TRBJ1-6
D: TRBD1
V: TRBV12-5
DNA: TGTGCTAGTGCCAGGACAGGGACTCTCGATAATTCACCCCTCCACTTT
CDR3: CASARTGTLDNSPLHF

size: -
J: TRBJ1-3
D: -
V: TRBV30
DNA: TGTGCCTGGAATGGGGACATAGGTGGAAACACCATATATTTT
CDR3: CAWNGDIGGNTIYF

size: -
J: TRBJ1-1
D: TRBD1
V: TRBV9
DNA: TGTGCCAGCAGCTCAAACCCCAGACAGGGAAGGAACACTGAAGCTTTCTTT
CDR3: CASSSNPRQGRNTEAFF

size: -
J: TRBJ2-5
D: -
V: TRBV15
DNA: TGTGCCACCAGCAGAGATTGGAGGGTCGGGGAGACCCAGTACTTC
CDR3: CATSRDWRVGETQYF

size: once
J: TRBJ1-2
D: TRBD1
V: TRBV4-1
DNA: TGCGCCAGCAGATCCGGGACAGGGGCCGATTCCTATGGCTACACCTTC
CDR3: CASRSGTGADSYGYTF

size: -
J: TRBJ1-6
D: -
V: TRBV2
DNA: TGTGCCAGCAGTGACTCTCCCCGCAGTTCACCCCTCCACTTT
CDR3: CASSDSPRSSPLHF

size: -
J: TRBJ2-7
D: TRBD2
V: TRBV27
DNA: TGTGCCAGCAGGGTGGTTAGTATTGGCGGGAGGGCCGCCTACGAGCAGTACTTC
CDR3: CASRVVSIGGRAAYEQYF

size: -
J: TRBJ1-2
D: TRBD1
V: TRBV11-3
DNA: TGTGCCAGCAGCTTAGCCCAACCAGGGGGACGTAACTATGGCTACACCTTC
CDR3: CASSLAQPGGRNYGYTF

size: -
J: TRBJ1-6
D: -
V: TRBV19
DNA: TGTGCCAGTAGGTACAGCAGCTCCTATAATTCACCCCTCCACTTT
CDR3: CASRYSSSYNSPLHF

size: -
J: TRBJ2-7
D: -
V: TRBV28
DNA: TGTGCCAGCACGCCTGGCGGAGACGAATCCTACGAGCAGTACTTC
CDR3: CASTPGGDESYEQYF

size: -
J: TRBJ1-5
D: -
V: TRBV4-1
DNA: TGCGCCAGCAGCCAAGGGCCAGGGTTATATAGCAATCAGCCCCAGCATTTT
CDR3: CASSQGPGLYSNQPQHF

size: -
J: TRBJ2-2
D: -
V: TRBV29-1
DNA: TGCAGCGTCGATTCCGGGACTGTGAACACCGGGGAGCTGTTTTTT
CDR3: CSVDSGTVNTGELFF

size: -
J: TRBJ2-7
D: TRBD1
V: TRBV27
DNA: TGTGCCAGCAGTCCCGGACAGGGCAACTACGAGCAGTACTTC
CDR3: CASSPGQGNYEQYF

size: -
J: TRBJ2-4
D: -
V: TRBV28
DNA: TGTGCCAGCAGTCGAGGACCGTTTGACAGGCGGTACGATGGAAACATTCAGTACTTC
CDR3: CASSRGPFDRRYDGNIQYF

size: -
J: TRBJ2-3
D: -
V: TRBV12-3/TRBV12-4
DNA: TGTGCCATCCGTGGAGCCGTGGATACGCAGTATTTT
CDR3: CAIRGAVDTQYF

size: -
J: TRBJ1-2
D: TRBD1
V: TRBV6-5
DNA: TGTGCCAGCAAACCGGCAGGGGGTGGGTATGGCTACACCTTC
CDR3: CASKPAGGGYGYTF

size: -
J: TRBJ1-2
D: TRBD1
V: TRBV28
DNA: TGTGCCAGCAGTTTCTGGAACAGGGGGCAGGGCTATGGCTACACCTTC
CDR3: CASSFWNRGQGYGYTF

size: -
J: TRBJ1-4
D: -
V: TRBV30
DNA: TGTGCCGGGAACAGGGTACTTTCTAGTGAAAAACTGTTTTTT
CDR3: CAGNRVLSSEKLFF

size: -
J: TRBJ2-7
D: TRBD1
V: TRBV28
DNA: TGTGCCAGCAGGACAGGGGGACACTACGAGCAGTACTTC
CDR3: CASRTGGHYEQYF